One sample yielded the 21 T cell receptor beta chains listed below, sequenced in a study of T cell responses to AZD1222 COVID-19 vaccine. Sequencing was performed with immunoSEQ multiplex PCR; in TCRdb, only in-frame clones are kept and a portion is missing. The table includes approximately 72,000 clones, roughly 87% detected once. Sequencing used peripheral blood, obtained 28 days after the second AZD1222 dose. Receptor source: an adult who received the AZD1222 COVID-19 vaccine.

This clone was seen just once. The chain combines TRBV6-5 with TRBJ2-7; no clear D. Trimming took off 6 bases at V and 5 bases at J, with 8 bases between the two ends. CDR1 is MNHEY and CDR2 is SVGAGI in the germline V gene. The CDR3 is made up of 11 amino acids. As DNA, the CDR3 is TGTGCCAGCAGCCAGTTCAACGAGCAGTACTTC. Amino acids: CASSQFNEQYF.

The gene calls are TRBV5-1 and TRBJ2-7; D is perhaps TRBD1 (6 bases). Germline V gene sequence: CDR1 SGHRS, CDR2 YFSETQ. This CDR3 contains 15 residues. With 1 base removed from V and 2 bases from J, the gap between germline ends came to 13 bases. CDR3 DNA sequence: TGCGCCAGCAGCTTGTATAGGGGGAGCCCCTACGAGCAGTACTTC. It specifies CASSLYRGSPYEQYF.

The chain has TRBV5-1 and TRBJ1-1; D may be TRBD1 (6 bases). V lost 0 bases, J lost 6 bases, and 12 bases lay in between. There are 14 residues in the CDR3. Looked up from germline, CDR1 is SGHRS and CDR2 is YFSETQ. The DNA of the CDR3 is TGCGCCAGCAGCTTGGCAAGGGGGGATTCTGAAGCTTTCTTT. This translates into CASSLARGDSEAFF.

In DNA form, the CDR3 reads TGTGCCAGCAGCTTAGCGGGAGGGCCTAATGAGCAGTTCTTC. It specifies CASSLAGGPNEQFF. The chain employs TRBV7-3 and TRBJ2-1, with TRBD2 identical over 9 bases. The CDR3 spans 14 residues. Trimming at V came to 2 bases and at J to 7 bases, leaving 3 bases not matched to a gene. CDR1 is SGHTA, CDR2 FQGTGA, per germline.

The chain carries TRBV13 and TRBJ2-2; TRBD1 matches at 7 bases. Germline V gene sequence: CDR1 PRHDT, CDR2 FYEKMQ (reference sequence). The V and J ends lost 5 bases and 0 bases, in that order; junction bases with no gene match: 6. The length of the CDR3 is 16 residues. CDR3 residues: CASSQRDSSNTGELFF. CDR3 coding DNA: TGTGCCAGCAGCCAACGGGACAGTTCGAACACCGGGGAGCTGTTTTTT.

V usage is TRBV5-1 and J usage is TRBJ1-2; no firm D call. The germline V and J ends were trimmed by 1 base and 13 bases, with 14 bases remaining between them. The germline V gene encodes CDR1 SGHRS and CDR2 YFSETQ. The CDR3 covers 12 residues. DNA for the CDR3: TGCGCCAGCAGCTTGAACGGACCTCCCGTCACCTTC. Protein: CASSLNGPPVTF. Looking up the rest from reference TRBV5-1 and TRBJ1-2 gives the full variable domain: KAGVTQTPRYLIKTRGQQVTLSCSPISGHRSVSWYQQTPGQGLQFLFEYFSETQRNKGNFPGRFSGRQFSNSRSEMNVSTLELGDSALYLCASSLNGPPVTFGSGTRLTVV.

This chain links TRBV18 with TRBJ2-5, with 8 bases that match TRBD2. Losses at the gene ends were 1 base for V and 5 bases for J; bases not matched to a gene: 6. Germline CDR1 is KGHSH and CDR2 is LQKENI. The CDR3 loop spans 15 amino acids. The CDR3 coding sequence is TGTGCCAGCTCACCACAGATCGGGAGGGCCGAGACCCAGTACTTC. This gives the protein CASSPQIGRAETQYF.

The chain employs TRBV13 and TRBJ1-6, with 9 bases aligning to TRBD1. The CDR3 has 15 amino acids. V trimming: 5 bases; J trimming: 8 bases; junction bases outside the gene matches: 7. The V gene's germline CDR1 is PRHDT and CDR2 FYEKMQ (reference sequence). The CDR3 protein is CASSQGQGQDSPLHF. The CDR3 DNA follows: TGTGCCAGCAGCCAGGGACAGGGTCAGGATTCACCCCTCCACTTT.

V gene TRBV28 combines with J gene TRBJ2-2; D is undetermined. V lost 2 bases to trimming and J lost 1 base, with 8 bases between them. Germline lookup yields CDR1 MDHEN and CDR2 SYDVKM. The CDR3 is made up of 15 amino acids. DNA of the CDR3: TGTGCCAGCAGTTTACTTGGCAAGAACACCGGGGAGCTGTTTTTT. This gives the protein CASSLLGKNTGELFF.

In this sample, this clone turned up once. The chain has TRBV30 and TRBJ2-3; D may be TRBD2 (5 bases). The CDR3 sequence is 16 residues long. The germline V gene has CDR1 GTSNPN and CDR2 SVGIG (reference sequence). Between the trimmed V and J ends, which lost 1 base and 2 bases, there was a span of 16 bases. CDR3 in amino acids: CAWSALGLASTDTQYF. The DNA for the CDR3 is TGTGCCTGGAGTGCCCTAGGATTAGCGTCCACAGATACGCAGTATTTT.

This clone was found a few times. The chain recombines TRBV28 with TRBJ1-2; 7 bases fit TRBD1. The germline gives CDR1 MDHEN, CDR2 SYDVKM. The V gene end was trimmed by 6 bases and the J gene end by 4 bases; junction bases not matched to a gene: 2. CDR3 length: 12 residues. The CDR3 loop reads CASSYRGYGYTF. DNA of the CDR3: TGTGCCAGCAGCTACAGGGGCTATGGCTACACCTTC.

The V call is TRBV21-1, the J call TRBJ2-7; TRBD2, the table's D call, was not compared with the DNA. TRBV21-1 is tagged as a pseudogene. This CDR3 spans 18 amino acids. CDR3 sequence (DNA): TGTGCCGGCGCCGCGGGGGAGCCCTCCTGCGAGCAGGGGTGCGAGCAGTACTTC. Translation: CAGAAGEPSCEQGCEQYF.

The DNA of the CDR3 is TGTGCCAGCAGCTTAAGATCCGGACCAACAGATACGCAGTATTTT. Amino acid sequence: CASSLRSGPTDTQYF. The chain employs TRBV7-3 and TRBJ2-3, with D unresolved. The CDR3 loop spans 15 amino acids. V gave up 1 base and J gave up 3 bases, with 11 bases separating them. CDR1 and CDR2 from the germline V gene are SGHTA and FQGTGA.

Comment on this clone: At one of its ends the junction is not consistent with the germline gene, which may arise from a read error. DNA of the CDR3: TGCGCCAGCAGCTTGGTATCGGCCGTGGGACAGGGCTTCACCTTC. It encodes CASSLVSAVGQGFTF. V gene TRBV5-1 combines with J gene TRBJ1-2; the match to TRBD1 covers 9 bases. The CDR3 contains 15 residues. Germline V gives CDR1 SGHRS, CDR2 YFSETQ.

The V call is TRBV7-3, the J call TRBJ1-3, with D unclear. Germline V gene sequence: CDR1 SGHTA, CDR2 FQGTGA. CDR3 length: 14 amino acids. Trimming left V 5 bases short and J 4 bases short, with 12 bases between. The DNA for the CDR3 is TGTGCCAGCAGCCCCAATCCGGGGGGAAACACCATATATTTT. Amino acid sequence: CASSPNPGGNTIYF.

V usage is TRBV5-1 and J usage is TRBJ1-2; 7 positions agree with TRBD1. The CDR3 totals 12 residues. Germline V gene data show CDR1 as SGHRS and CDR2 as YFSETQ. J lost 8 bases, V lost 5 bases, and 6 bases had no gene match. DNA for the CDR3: TGCGCCAGCAGTTCGGACAGGTACGGCTACACCTTC. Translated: CASSSDRYGYTF.

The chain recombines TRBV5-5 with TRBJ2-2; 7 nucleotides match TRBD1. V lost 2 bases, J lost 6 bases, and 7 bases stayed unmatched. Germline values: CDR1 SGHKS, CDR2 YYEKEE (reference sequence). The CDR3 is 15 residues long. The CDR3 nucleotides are TGTGCCAGCAGCTTACCGACAGGGTGGTCCGGGGAGCTGTTTTTT. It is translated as CASSLPTGWSGELFF.

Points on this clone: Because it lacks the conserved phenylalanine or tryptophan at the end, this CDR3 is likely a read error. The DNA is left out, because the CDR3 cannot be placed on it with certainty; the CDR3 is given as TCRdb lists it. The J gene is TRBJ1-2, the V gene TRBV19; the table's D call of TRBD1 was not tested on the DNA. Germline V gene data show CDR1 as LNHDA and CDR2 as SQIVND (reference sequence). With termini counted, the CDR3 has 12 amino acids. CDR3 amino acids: CASSIAPHRGLT.

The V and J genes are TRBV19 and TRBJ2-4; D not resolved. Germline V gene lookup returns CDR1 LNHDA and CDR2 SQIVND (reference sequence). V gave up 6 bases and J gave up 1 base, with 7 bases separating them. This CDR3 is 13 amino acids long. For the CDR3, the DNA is TGTGCCAGTAGCGTCCAGGCCAAAAACATTCAGTACTTC. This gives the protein CASSVQAKNIQYF.

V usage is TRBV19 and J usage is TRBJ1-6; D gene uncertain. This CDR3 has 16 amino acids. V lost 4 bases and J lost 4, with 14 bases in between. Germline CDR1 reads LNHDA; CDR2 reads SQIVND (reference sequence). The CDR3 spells CASSKRVRQYNSPLHF. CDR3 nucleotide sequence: TGTGCCAGTAGTAAGAGGGTCAGGCAGTATAATTCACCCCTCCACTTT.

CDR3 sequence: CASSLDRAGSGANVLTF. In DNA form, the CDR3 reads TGTGCCAGCAGCCTGGACAGGGCAGGATCCGGGGCCAACGTCCTGACTTTC. V is TRBV21-1 and J is TRBJ2-6; the DNA was not compared with TRBD1, the D call given in the table. TRBV21-1 is a recognized pseudogene. The CDR3 covers 17 residues.